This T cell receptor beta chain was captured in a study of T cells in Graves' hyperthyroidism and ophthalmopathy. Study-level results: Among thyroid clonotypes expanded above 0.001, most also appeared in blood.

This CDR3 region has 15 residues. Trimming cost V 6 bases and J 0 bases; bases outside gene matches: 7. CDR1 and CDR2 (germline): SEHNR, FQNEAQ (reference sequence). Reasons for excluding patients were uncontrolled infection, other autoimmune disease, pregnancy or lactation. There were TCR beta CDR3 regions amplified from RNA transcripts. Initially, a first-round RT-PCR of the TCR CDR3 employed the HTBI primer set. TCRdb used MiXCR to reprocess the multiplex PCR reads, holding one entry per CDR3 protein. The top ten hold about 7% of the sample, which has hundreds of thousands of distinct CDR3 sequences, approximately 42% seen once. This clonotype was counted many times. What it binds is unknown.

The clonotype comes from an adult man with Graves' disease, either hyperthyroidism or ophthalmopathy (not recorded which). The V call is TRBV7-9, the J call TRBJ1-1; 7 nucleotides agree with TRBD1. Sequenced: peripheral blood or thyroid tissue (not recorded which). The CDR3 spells CASSRTGGLNTEAFF. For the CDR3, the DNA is TGTGCCAGCAGTCGGACAGGAGGATTGAACACTGAAGCTTTCTTT.